This T cell receptor beta chain derives from a study of T-cell memory formation after mild COVID-19. The ends lost 6 bases at V and 4 bases at J; junction bases unmatched: 2. The CDR3 covers 14 residues. TCRdb re-analysed the 5' RACE reads in MiXCR, keeping a single row per CDR3 protein. The sample yields 450,000 or so distinct CDR3 sequences, 20% to 30% seen once. This chain connects TRBV23-1 to TRBJ2-1, with 11 bases lining up with TRBD1. TRBV23-1 is annotated as an ORF whose role is uncertain. Sequencing was carried out using PBMCs or a T cell subset sorted from them (not recorded which). The clonotype was recovered from an adult woman who had mild COVID-19 (a few samples of this study predate the infection). Cell type and time point are not known. CDR3 loop: CASRRDRGYNEQFF. CDR3 in DNA: TGCGCCAGCAGGCGGGACAGGGGGTACAATGAGCAGTTCTTC.